Following are 10 T cell receptor beta chains from one sample sequenced in a study of tissue T cells after allogeneic stem cell transplantation. Repertoires were generated with immunoSEQ multiplex PCR, while TCRdb's copy carries only in-frame clones and drops some. This table has about 6,900 clones, approximately 50% appearing once. The time point denotes: mouse harvest day 7 after allogeneic transplant. Mouse grafts combined 10^7 T-cell-depleted bone marrow cells with 10^6 splenic CD5+ T cells. The sequenced material came from gut tissue. The receptors originated from a female BALB/c mouse given C57BL/6 T cells with graft-versus-host disease after an allogeneic hematopoietic cell transplant.

About this clone itself: Genes here carry mouse names. The CDR3 goes on 1 residue after the read ends, and that part is filled in from the germline J gene. The genes are TRBV16 and TRBJ2-5; 10 bases map to TRBD2. Germline V gene lookup returns CDR1 SGHSA and CDR2 FRNQAP. The CDR3 totals 15 residues. The ends lost 4 bases at V and 6 bases at J; junction bases unmatched: 7. CDR3 DNA, as far as it was read: TGTGCAAGCAGCTCACGGGACTGGGGCCGGGACACCCAGTAC. Translation: CASSSRDWGRDTQY. From start to end, the CDR3 is CASSSRDWGRDTQYF.

This clone appeared a single time. Mouse gene names apply. With the read ending 1 residue before the CDR3 end, the germline J gene is used to fill in that end. The chain joins TRBV12-1 to TRBJ2-4; maybe TRBD2 (7 bases). CDR3 length: 14 residues. V was pared by 0 bases and J by 3 bases, with 9 bases between. Germline V gene lookup returns CDR1 SGHSN and CDR2 HYEKVE. Incomplete CDR3 DNA: TGTGCCAGCTCTCTCGGGGGGCGCCAAAACACCTTGTAC. Translation gives CASSLGGRQNTLY. The whole CDR3 reads CASSLGGRQNTLYF.

This clone was seen once. Germline and genes here are mouse. Read sequence stops 1 residue before the CDR3 end, and the germline J gene provides the missing end. V and J are TRBV16 and TRBJ2-1, with 7 bases fitting TRBD1. The CDR3 is 15 amino acids. CDR1 is SGHSA and CDR2 is FRNQAP in the germline V gene. Unmatched junction bases numbered 4, after V lost 3 bases and J lost 2 bases. CDR3 amino acids: CASSFPGTDYAEQFF. Partial CDR3 DNA: TGTGCAAGCAGCTTCCCCGGGACAGACTATGCTGAGCAGTTC.

On this clone: Mouse germline and gene names are used. The CDR3 bases that were read are TGTGCCAGCAGCCGGGGCACAGAAGTCTTC. It translates to CASSRGTEVF. The full CDR3 sequence reads CASSRGTEVFF. The chain couples TRBV26 to TRBJ1-1, with D unresolved. The read finishes 1 residue shy of the CDR3 end, and the germline J gene is used to complete it. Trimming cost V 6 bases and J 4 bases, with 6 bases left between them. Looked up from germline, CDR1 is KGHPV and CDR2 is FQNQEV (reference sequence). This CDR3 spans 11 amino acids.

Concerning this clone: The germline and genes are mouse ones. The read ends 1 residue shy of where the CDR3 ends; the end is completed using the germline J gene. The chain carries TRBV31 and TRBJ2-5, with D unresolved. Germline V gene sequence: CDR1 GKSSPN, CDR2 SITVG. The CDR3 covers 12 residues. V shed 1 base and J shed 2 bases, with 4 bases lying between them. The CDR3 loop is CAWSRFQDTQYF. The part of the CDR3 DNA that was read is TGTGCCTGGAGTCGGTTCCAAGACACCCAGTAC.

To note about this clone: Gene names and germline match the mouse. The observed sequence ends 1 residue before the CDR3 terminus, with the missing tail filled in from the germline J gene. The V and J genes are TRBV26 and TRBJ2-4; 8 bases agree with TRBD2. Germline-derived CDR1 and CDR2 are KGHPV and FQNQEV (reference sequence). The ends lost 2 bases at V and 0 bases at J; junction bases unmatched: 1. CDR3 length: 15 amino acids. The DNA read from the CDR3 is TGTGCCAGCAGTCTGGGACTGGGTAGTCAAAACACCTTGTAC. This gives the protein CASSLGLGSQNTLY. The full CDR3 is CASSLGLGSQNTLYF.

Note on this clone: These gene names are mouse names. The read comes to an end 1 residue before the CDR3 does, leaving the germline J gene to fill in the end. The rearrangement uses TRBV12-1 and TRBJ2-1, with TRBD2 matching over 8 bases. Germline values: CDR1 SGHSN, CDR2 HYEKVE. V dropped 0 bases and J dropped 3; count of bases not matched to a gene: 0. The CDR3 length is 14 residues. CDR3 region: CASSLWGGYAEQFF. CDR3 DNA (partial): TGTGCCAGCTCTCTCTGGGGGGGCTATGCTGAGCAGTTC. The full variable domain, in which reference TRBV12-1 and TRBJ2-1 provide the parts outside the CDR3, is DSGVVQSPRHIIKEKGGRSVLTCIPISGHSNVVWYQQTLGKELKFLIQHYEKVERDKGFLPSRFSVQQFDDYHSEMNMSALELEDSAMYFCASSLWGGYAEQFFGPGTRLTVL.

On this clone: The gene symbols are mouse symbols. Sequencing ends 1 residue short of the CDR3 end; the germline J gene provides the rest. This sequence joins TRBV26 and TRBJ2-3, with 12 bases matching TRBD1. CDR1 is KGHPV, CDR2 FQNQEV, per germline (reference sequence). After removal of 5 bases from V and 0 bases from J, the junction contained 9 bases not matched to a gene. The CDR3 spans 18 residues. Incomplete CDR3 DNA: TGTGCCAGCAGTTCTCCGGGACAGGGGGCGGGTAGTGCAGAAACGCTGTAT. This encodes CASSSPGQGAGSAETLY. The entire CDR3 is CASSSPGQGAGSAETLYF.

This clone was observed a few times. Gene and germline names: mouse. The part of the CDR3 DNA that was read is TGTGCCAGCAGCCCGCACGGGGGAAATTCTGGAAATACGCTCTAT. Amino acid sequence: CASSPHGGNSGNTLY. The full CDR3 is CASSPHGGNSGNTLYF. The V gene is TRBV3, the J gene TRBJ1-3; D is possibly TRBD1 (5 bases). The CDR3 goes on 1 residue after the read ends, and that part is filled in from the germline J gene. V lost 5 bases and J lost 0, with 14 bases in between. This CDR3 is built from 16 residues. Germline assignment: CDR1 SNHLY and CDR2 FYNGKV (reference sequence).

On this clone itself: Gene names and germline refer to mouse. The read terminates 1 residue before the CDR3 end, so the remaining end is supplied by the germline J gene. The chain links TRBV20 to TRBJ2-1, with a possible D match to TRBD1 (5 bases). Trimming removed 0 bases from V and 3 bases from J, with 6 bases in between. Germline-derived CDR1 and CDR2 are GFQATS and STVNSAI. This CDR3 region has 13 residues. CDR3 DNA, as far as it was read: TGTGGTGCTAGGGAGACAGTCTATGCTGAGCAGTTC. This sequence encodes CGARETVYAEQF. The full CDR3 is CGARETVYAEQFF.